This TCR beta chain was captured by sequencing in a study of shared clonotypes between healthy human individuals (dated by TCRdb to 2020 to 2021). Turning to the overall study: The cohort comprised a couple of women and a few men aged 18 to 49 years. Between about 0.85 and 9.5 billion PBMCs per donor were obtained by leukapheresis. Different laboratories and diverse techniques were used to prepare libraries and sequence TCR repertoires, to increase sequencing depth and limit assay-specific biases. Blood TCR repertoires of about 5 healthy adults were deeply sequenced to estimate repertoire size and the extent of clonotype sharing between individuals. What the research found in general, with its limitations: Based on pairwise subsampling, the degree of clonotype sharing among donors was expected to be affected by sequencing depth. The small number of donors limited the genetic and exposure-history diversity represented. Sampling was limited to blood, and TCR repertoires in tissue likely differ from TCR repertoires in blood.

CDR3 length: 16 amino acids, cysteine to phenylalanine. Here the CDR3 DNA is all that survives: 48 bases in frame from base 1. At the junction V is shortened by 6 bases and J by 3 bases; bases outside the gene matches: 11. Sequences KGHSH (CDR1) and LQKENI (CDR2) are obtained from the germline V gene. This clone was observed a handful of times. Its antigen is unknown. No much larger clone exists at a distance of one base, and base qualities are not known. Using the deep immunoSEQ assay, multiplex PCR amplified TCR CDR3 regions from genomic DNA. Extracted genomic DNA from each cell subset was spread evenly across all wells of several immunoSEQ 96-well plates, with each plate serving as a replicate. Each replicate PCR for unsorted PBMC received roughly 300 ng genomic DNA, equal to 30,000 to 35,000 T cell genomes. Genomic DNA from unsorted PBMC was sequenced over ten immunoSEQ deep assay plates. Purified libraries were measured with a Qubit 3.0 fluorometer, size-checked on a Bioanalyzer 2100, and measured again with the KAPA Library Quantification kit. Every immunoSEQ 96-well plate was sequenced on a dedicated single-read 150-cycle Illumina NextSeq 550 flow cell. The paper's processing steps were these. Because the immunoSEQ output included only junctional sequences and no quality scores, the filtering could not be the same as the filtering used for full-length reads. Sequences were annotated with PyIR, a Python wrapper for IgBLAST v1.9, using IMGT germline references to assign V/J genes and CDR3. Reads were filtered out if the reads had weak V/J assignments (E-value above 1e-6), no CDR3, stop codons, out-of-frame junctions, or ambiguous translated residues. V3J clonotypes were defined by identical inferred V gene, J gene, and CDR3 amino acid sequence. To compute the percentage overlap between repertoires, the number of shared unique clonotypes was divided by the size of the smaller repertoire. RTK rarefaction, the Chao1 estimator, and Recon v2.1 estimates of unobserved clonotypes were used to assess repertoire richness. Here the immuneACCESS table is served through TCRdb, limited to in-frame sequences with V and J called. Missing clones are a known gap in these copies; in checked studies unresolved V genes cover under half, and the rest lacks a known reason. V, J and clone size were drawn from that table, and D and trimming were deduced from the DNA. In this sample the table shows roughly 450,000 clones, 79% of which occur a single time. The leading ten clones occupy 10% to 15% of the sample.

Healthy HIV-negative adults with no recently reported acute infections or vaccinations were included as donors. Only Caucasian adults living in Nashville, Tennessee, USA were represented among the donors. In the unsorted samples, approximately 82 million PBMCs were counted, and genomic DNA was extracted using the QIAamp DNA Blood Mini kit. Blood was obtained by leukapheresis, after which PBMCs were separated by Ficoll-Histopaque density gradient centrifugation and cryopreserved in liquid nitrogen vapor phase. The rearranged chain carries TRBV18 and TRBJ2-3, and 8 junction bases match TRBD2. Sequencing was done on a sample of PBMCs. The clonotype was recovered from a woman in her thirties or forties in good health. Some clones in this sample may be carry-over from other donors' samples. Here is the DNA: TGTGCCAGCTCCCCTTTGGGAGCGGGAGCGACAGATACGCAGTATTTT. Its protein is CASSPLGAGATDTQYF.